Listed here are 15 T cell receptor beta chains from one sample, sequenced in a study of tumor and adjacent non-tumor tissue in lung cancer. A modified ARM-PCR protocol with three rounds of nested PCR amplified TCRbeta. TCRdb itself ran the multiplex PCR reads through MiXCR, one entry per CDR3 protein. The sample includes approximately 120,000 distinct CDR3 sequences, about 64% of them seen just once. RNA was extracted from bulk tissue without any cell sorting. This non-tumor lung sample came from over 3 cm beyond the tumor edge. Specimen: distant non-tumor lung tissue. The origin of the receptors is a man in his sixties with non-small cell lung cancer.

Points on this clonotype: This may be a read error: a much more frequent sequence differs by one nucleotide. The rearrangement joins TRBV28 to TRBJ2-2; D is perhaps TRBD2 (6 bases). The germline CDR1 and CDR2 sequences are MDHEN and SYDVKM. The CDR3 contains 14 residues. The CDR3: CASMDGGGTGGLFF. For the CDR3, the DNA is TGTGCCAGCATGGATGGAGGTGGGACCGGGGGGCTGTTTTTT.

Points on this clonotype: Its ends do not fully match the called genes, so a read error is possible. The chain carries TRBV5-1 and TRBJ1-1; no clear D gene. The germline V gene encodes CDR1 SGHRS and CDR2 YFSETQ. The CDR3 runs to 11 residues. The DNA of the CDR3 is TGCGTCAGCAGCTTGAATGATGTACCCTTCTTT. Protein product: CVSSLNDVPFF.

This clonotype showed up many times. This chain links TRBV6-2 or TRBV6-3 with TRBJ1-1, with TRBD1 identical over 8 bases. The V and J ends lost 4 bases and 4 bases, in that order; junction bases with no gene match: 2. From germline, CDR1 is MNHEY and CDR2 SVGEGT. The CDR3 has 13 amino acids. The CDR3: CASSSGQGTEAFF. In DNA, the CDR3 is TGTGCCAGCAGTTCCGGACAGGGCACTGAAGCTTTCTTT.

This clonotype was recorded at least ten times. The rearrangement uses TRBV20-1 and TRBJ1-3; 8 nucleotides align to TRBD1. CDR3 length equals 18 residues. The V segment lost 4 bases and the J segment 0 bases; nucleotides outside the gene matches: 14. Germline V lookup: CDR1 DFQATT, CDR2 SNEGSKA (reference sequence). The CDR3, as DNA: TGCAGTGCTATGACCGGGACAGGACCCTCGAGCTCTGGAAACACCATATATTTT. Translated: CSAMTGTGPSSSGNTIYF.

This clonotype was recorded a few times. At one end, the junction sequence differs from germline, possibly due to a read error. This chain links TRBV6-1 with TRBJ2-3; TRBD2 matches at 7 bases. The CDR3 sequence is 17 residues long. Germline values: CDR1 MNHNS, CDR2 SASEGT. The CDR3 DNA is TGTGTCAGCAGGGCCGGGACTGGCGGGAGAGCGGGGGATACGCAGTATTTT. Protein product: CVSRAGTGGRAGDTQYF.

This clonotype was seen at least ten times. The chain links TRBV28 to TRBJ2-4; 8 positions agree with TRBD1. The junction had 6 bases not matched to a gene; V was cut back by 7 bases and J by 1 base. The CDR3 extends over 15 amino acids. Looked up from germline, CDR1 is MDHEN and CDR2 is SYDVKM. The CDR3 DNA follows: TGTGCCAGCAACTCGCAGGGGGCCGCCAAAAACATTCAGTACTTC. Translated: CASNSQGAAKNIQYF.

Concerning this clonotype itself: Relative to the germline gene, one junction end is altered; a read error may explain this. The chain employs TRBV4-3 and TRBJ2-5; D gene uncertain. Germline CDR1 LGHNA, CDR2 YSLEER. This CDR3 is built from 14 residues. The CDR3 nucleotides read TGCGCCAGCAGCCAAGACCGCTACCAAGATACCCAGTACTTC. It yields the protein CASSQDRYQDTQYF.

The V gene is TRBV6-2 or TRBV6-3, the J gene TRBJ2-1; D may be TRBD2 (5 bases). The ends were cut back, 2 bases at V and 4 bases at J, with 12 bases in the middle. The CDR3 loop spans 15 amino acids. Germline values: CDR1 MNHEY, CDR2 SVGEGT. CDR3: CASSYTSGEYNEQFF. CDR3 bases: TGTGCCAGCAGTTACACTAGTGGGGAGTACAATGAGCAGTTCTTC.

The gene calls are TRBV12-3 or TRBV12-4 and TRBJ2-3, with TRBD2 matching 9 bases. The CDR3 loop spans 18 amino acids. Unmatched junction bases numbered 18, after V lost 6 bases and J lost 5 bases. CDR3 nucleotide sequence: TGTGCCAGCAGCCCTCCTTTCCTAGCGGGACTTGGCAGAGATACGCAGTATTTT. This encodes CASSPPFLAGLGRDTQYF.

Turning to this clonotype: This likely comes from a read error, as the CDR3 has no conserved phenylalanine or tryptophan at its end. The chain has TRBV11-1 and TRBJ2-1; perhaps D is TRBD1 or TRBD2 (6 bases each). The ends were cut back, 2 bases at V and 4 bases at J, with 18 bases in the middle. The CDR3 has 17 amino acids. Germline V gene sequence: CDR1 SGHAT, CDR2 FQDESV (reference sequence). The CDR3, as DNA: TGTGCCAGCAGCTTATCGGGGGCGGGACTGATATACAATGAGCAGTTCGTC. Translating gives CASSLSGAGLIYNEQFV.

The gene calls are TRBV28 and TRBJ2-7; 10 positions match TRBD1. The CDR3 spans 14 residues. V was pared by 5 bases and J by 2 bases, with 3 bases of the junction left unmatched. The germline V gene has CDR1 MDHEN and CDR2 SYDVKM. The CDR3 is CASSRQGAAYEQYF. For the CDR3, the DNA is TGTGCCAGCAGTCGACAGGGGGCAGCCTACGAGCAGTACTTC.

As for this clonotype: No conserved phenylalanine or tryptophan ends this CDR3, so it is likely a read error. The limits of the CDR3 on the DNA are not certain, so only TCRdb's listed CDR3 is given. CDR3 in amino acids: CASSEPGGGLWLHL. This chain connects TRBV6-1 to TRBJ1-2; no check of the table's D call, TRBD1, against the DNA was made. The germline V gene has CDR1 MNHNS and CDR2 SASEGT. The CDR3 has 14 amino acids, counting both end residues.

In its sample, this clonotype was seen many times. The rearrangement links TRBV7-9 to TRBJ2-3, with D hard to call. The CDR3 loop spans 15 amino acids. V was pared by 8 bases and J by 1 base, with 16 bases between. Germline V lookup: CDR1 SEHNR, CDR2 FQNEAQ (reference sequence). CDR3 sequence: CASSGVTYRTDTQYF. CDR3 nucleotide sequence: TGTGCCAGCTCGGGTGTCACATATCGCACAGATACGCAGTATTTT.

Regarding this clonotype: A junction end diverges from the germline sequence, so it may reflect a read error. The chain carries TRBV11-3 and TRBJ2-3; D is uncertain. The germline gives CDR1 SGHNT, CDR2 YENEEA. There are 15 residues in the CDR3. Written as DNA, the CDR3 is TGTACCAGCAGCTTAGAGGAAGAAAGGGCAGACACGCAGTATTTT. It is translated as CTSSLEEERADTQYF.

The chain couples TRBV29-1 to TRBJ2-3; D is possibly TRBD1 (5 bases). The CDR3 runs 12 residues. Germline loops: CDR1 SQVTM, CDR2 ANQGSEA. V dropped 8 bases and J dropped 6 bases, with 15 bases sitting between them. DNA for the CDR3: TGCAGCATTACCCTGGACACTGATACGCAGTATTTT. Its protein product is CSITLDTDTQYF.